This T cell receptor beta chain was recorded in a study of cytomegalovirus exposure and HLA in healthy donors. The PCR contained 60 Vbeta and 13 Jbeta primers. Sequencing was performed with immunoSEQ multiplex PCR; in TCRdb, only in-frame clones are kept and a portion is missing. The top ten clones hold roughly 1% of a sample with hundreds of thousands of clones, roughly 89% of them seen once. V was pared by 5 bases and J by 0 bases, with 4 bases of the junction left unmatched. The CDR3 is made up of 15 amino acids. Per the germline V gene, CDR1 is SGHRS and CDR2 is YFSETQ. This receptor was identified in a woman aged 18-29 years in good health and CMV-seronegative. Input material: PBMCs. J is TRBJ2-2 and V is TRBV5-1, with 7 bases that match TRBD1. The CDR3 is CASRRQGSNTGELFF. CDR3 coding DNA: TGCGCCAGCAGGCGACAGGGCTCGAACACCGGGGAGCTGTTTTTT.